The 8 T cell receptor beta chains reported below all come from one sample, sequenced in a study of CD8 T cells in Susac syndrome. The RNA, about 0.5 to 1 ug, was put through reverse transcription using random hexamers. TCRdb reprocessed the immunoSEQ multiplex PCR reads with MiXCR, giving one entry per CDR3 protein. The sample has under 250,000 distinct CDR3 sequences; around 93% are singletons. The sample consisted of CD4+ T cells from PBMCs. The receptors were sampled from a human donor with multiple sclerosis.

This clonotype appeared a single time. V and J are TRBV6-4 and TRBJ2-3, with 11 bases fitting TRBD2. Germline CDR1 and CDR2: MRHNA and SNTAGT. CDR3 length: 15 amino acids. Trimming removed 7 bases from V and 3 bases from J; junction bases left unmatched: 6. The CDR3, as DNA: TGTGCCAGCAAACAGGGACTAGCGGAAACAGATACGCAGTATTTT. Residues: CASKQGLAETDTQYF.

The chain recombines TRBV7-3 with TRBJ2-2, with TRBD2 as a possible D gene (5 bases). CDR3 length equals 15 residues. V was trimmed by 5 bases and J by 5 bases, leaving 15 bases between them. Per germline, CDR1 SGHTA and CDR2 FQGTGA. The CDR3 sequence is CASSLPGMGTGELFF. CDR3 sequence (DNA): TGTGCCAGCAGCCTCCCCGGGATGGGTACCGGGGAGCTGTTTTTT. Using reference TRBV7-3 and TRBJ2-2 for the parts outside the CDR3, the full variable domain is GAGVSQTPSNKVTEKGKYVELRCDPISGHTALYWYRQSLGQGPEFLIYFQGTGAADDSGLPNDRFFAVRPEGSVSTLKIQRTERGDSAVYLCASSLPGMGTGELFFGEGSRLTVL.

In its sample, this clonotype was seen once. The gene calls are TRBV3-1 and TRBJ2-3; D gene unclear. From germline, CDR1 is LGHDT and CDR2 YNNKEL (reference sequence). The CDR3 runs to 13 residues. Trimming took 6 bases from V and 2 from J, leaving 9 bases between them. The CDR3 nucleotides read TGTGCCAGCAGAACCGACCCCACAGATACGCAGTATTTT. Its translation is CASRTDPTDTQYF.

J is TRBJ2-1 and V is TRBV3-1; 9 positions agree with TRBD2. Germline trimming cut 2 bases from V and 5 bases from J; bases unmatched to any gene: 10. The CDR3 is made up of 17 amino acids. In germline, CDR1 is LGHDT, CDR2 YNNKEL (reference sequence). The CDR3 DNA sequence: TGTGCCAGCAGCCAAATTGGTGCTAGCGGGGCAAACAATGAGCAGTTCTTC. Translated: CASSQIGASGANNEQFF.

In this sample, this clonotype turned up once. The chain links TRBV5-1 to TRBJ1-1; tentatively, D is TRBD1 (6 bases). The germline gives CDR1 SGHRS, CDR2 YFSETQ. The CDR3 contains 15 residues. V lost 6 bases, J lost 0 bases, and 15 bases lay in between. CDR3 DNA: TGCGCCAGCAACCCTGAAGGGACAATGAACACTGAAGCTTTCTTT. This codes for CASNPEGTMNTEAFF.

This rearrangement joins TRBV29-1 to TRBJ1-1, with a tentative D call TRBD1 (6 bases). CDR1 SQVTM and CDR2 ANQGSEA come from the germline V gene. The CDR3 sequence is 14 residues long. Trimming cost V 6 bases and J 6 bases, with 20 bases left between them. The CDR3: CSVGPTGSESEAFF. The CDR3 DNA sequence: TGCAGCGTCGGTCCTACAGGGAGCGAGTCTGAAGCTTTCTTT.

As DNA, the CDR3 is TGCAGTGCACGACAAACAGGGGCGAAGAACATTCAGTACTTC. Translation gives CSARQTGAKNIQYF. V usage is TRBV20-1 and J usage is TRBJ2-4, with 7 bases fitting TRBD1. Germline loops: CDR1 DFQATT, CDR2 SNEGSKA (reference sequence). After removal of 6 bases from V and 7 bases from J, the junction contained 12 bases not matched to a gene. The CDR3 length is 14 residues.

The chain combines TRBV2 with TRBJ2-7, with 7 bases fitting TRBD2. Germline V gene sequence: CDR1 SNHLY, CDR2 FYNNEI. The CDR3 spans 14 residues. V dropped 4 bases and J dropped 2; count of bases not matched to a gene: 5. The CDR3 loop is CASSGRGSPYEQYV. The CDR3 DNA sequence: TGTGCCAGCAGTGGGCGGGGGTCACCCTACGAGCAGTACGTC.